This T cell receptor beta chain was recovered during a study of blood T cell repertoires in COVID-19. At the level of the study: T cells, B-cell-depleted T cells, or PBMCs provided the cDNA or gDNA that served as material.

Residents of over 20 US areas, aged about 18 to 95 years, made up the participants. There are 13 residues in the CDR3. Trimming stripped 2 bases from V and 10 bases from J, with 9 bases between. Germline CDR1 SGHNT, CDR2 YENEEA. The table came from immunoSEQ multiplex PCR; TCRdb's copy has only in-frame clones and leaves some out. The profile covers some 62,000 clones, with approximately 80% appearing a single time and 3.5% to 4% taken by the ten largest. V gene TRBV11-3 combines with J gene TRBJ1-6; D perhaps matches TRBD1 (5 bases). The sequenced material came from PBMCs or T cells enriched from blood (not recorded which). This sequence was found in a woman between 35 and 50 years old with acute COVID-19. In DNA form, the CDR3 reads TGTGCCAGCAGCTTAAACAGGTTCTCACCCCTCCACTTT. This translates into CASSLNRFSPLHF.